These 30 T cell receptor beta chains share one sample of origin, sequenced in a study of T cell responses to AZD1222 COVID-19 vaccine. Repertoires were generated with immunoSEQ multiplex PCR, while TCRdb's copy carries only in-frame clones and drops some. This table holds about 42,000 clones, around 88% found once. The sample in question was peripheral blood, obtained 28 days after the second AZD1222 dose. The receptors shown here come from an adult who received the AZD1222 COVID-19 vaccine.

The chain carries TRBV7-3 and TRBJ2-3; no clear D gene. The V gene lost 0 bases and the J gene lost 8 bases, with 21 bases spanning the gap. The CDR3 contains 17 residues. Looked up from germline, CDR1 is SGHTA and CDR2 is FQGTGA. The CDR3 DNA follows: TGTGCCAGCAGCTTAACACAATCATCCGACGGTCTCGGTACGCAGTATTTT. It translates to CASSLTQSSDGLGTQYF.

The V and J genes are TRBV7-2 and TRBJ1-1; no reliable D call. Germline V gene sequence: CDR1 SGHTA, CDR2 FQGNSA. Deletions cut 4 bases from V and 7 bases from J, with 13 bases between. This CDR3 spans 13 amino acids. CDR3: CASSWTLRGEAFF. Here the CDR3 DNA reads TGTGCCAGCAGCTGGACCCTGCGAGGTGAAGCTTTCTTT.

This clone was seen a single time. This chain joins TRBV18 and TRBJ2-1; D remains ambiguous. Trimming pared 3 bases from V and 10 bases from J, leaving 7 bases between. Germline CDR1 KGHSH, CDR2 LQKENI. This CDR3 region has 11 residues. The DNA for the CDR3 is TGTGCCAGCTCACCGGTGAGAGAGCAGTTCTTC. Translation gives CASSPVREQFF.

The CDR3 reads CASSLIAAPALHF. The CDR3 DNA sequence: TGTGCCAGCAGTTTAATAGCCGCGCCGGCCCTCCACTTT. The V call is TRBV27, the J call TRBJ1-6; D is undetermined. Trimming stripped 2 bases from V and 14 bases from J, with 13 bases between. Germline loops: CDR1 MNHEY, CDR2 SMNVEV (reference sequence). CDR3 size: 13 residues.

This chain joins TRBV5-5 and TRBJ2-1; TRBD2 matches 11 bases. CDR3 length equals 16 residues. J was trimmed by 3 bases and V by 4 bases; bases with no gene match: 6. Germline CDR1 SGHKS, CDR2 YYEKEE (reference sequence). The CDR3 protein is CASSPTGTSGYNEQFF. The DNA for the CDR3 is TGTGCCAGCAGCCCTACCGGGACTAGCGGCTACAATGAGCAGTTCTTC.

The chain carries TRBV27 and TRBJ1-2; 12 bases are shared with TRBD1. The CDR3 extends over 14 amino acids. Germline CDR1 reads MNHEY; CDR2 reads SMNVEV (reference sequence). V gave up 6 bases and J gave up 6 bases; unmatched junction bases: 5. The CDR3 loop reads CASSQGTGGNGYTF. Here the CDR3 DNA reads TGTGCCAGCAGCCAGGGGACAGGGGGCAATGGCTACACCTTC.

The chain uses TRBV15 and TRBJ1-5; 7 bases map to TRBD1. Trimming took 1 base from V and 0 from J; bases not matched to a gene: 6. This CDR3 spans 17 amino acids. CDR1 LNHNV and CDR2 YYDKDF come from the germline V gene (reference sequence). CDR3 DNA: TGTGCCACCAGCAGAGGCGGGACAGCGGATAGCAATCAGCCCCAGCATTTT. Its translation: CATSRGGTADSNQPQHF.

V and J are TRBV2 and TRBJ1-1, with D hard to call. The CDR3 runs 14 residues. In germline, CDR1 is SNHLY, CDR2 FYNNEI. V lost 6 bases to trimming and J lost 1 base, with 12 bases between them. CDR3 nucleotide sequence: TGTGCCAGCAGAGGCGGCAGCCGGAACACTGAAGCTTTCTTT. Translating it yields CASRGGSRNTEAFF.

CDR3 DNA: TGTGCCAGCAGCCGAGTGGGAAACACCATATATTTT. As protein: CASSRVGNTIYF. V gene TRBV5-6 combines with J gene TRBJ1-3; D unresolved. The CDR3 loop spans 12 amino acids. The ends were cut back, 4 bases at V and 4 bases at J, with 6 bases in the middle. CDR1 and CDR2 (germline): SGHDT, YYEEEE.

The V and J genes are TRBV7-9 and TRBJ1-3; D is uncertain. Trimming removed 8 bases from V and 1 base from J, with 6 bases in between. The CDR3 contains 12 residues. The V gene's germline CDR1 is SEHNR and CDR2 FQNEAQ (reference sequence). This CDR3 is CASRGSGNTIYF. In nucleotides, the CDR3 is TGTGCCAGCCGGGGTTCTGGAAACACCATATATTTT.

V and J are TRBV2 and TRBJ1-5; no definite D call. Germline V gene data show CDR1 as SNHLY and CDR2 as FYNNEI. The CDR3 loop spans 14 amino acids. Deletions cut 4 bases from V and 6 bases from J, with 13 bases between. This CDR3 reads CASSVGRGGQPQHF. The DNA for the CDR3 is TGTGCCAGCAGTGTTGGGCGGGGAGGTCAGCCCCAGCATTTT.

The J gene is TRBJ1-1, the V gene TRBV6-5; 8 bases are shared with TRBD1. The germline CDR1 and CDR2 sequences are MNHEY and SVGAGI. CDR3 length equals 14 residues. V shed 6 bases and J 4 bases; nucleotides not matched to a gene: 7. DNA of the CDR3: TGTGCCAGCAGGGGTAGACAGGGGCGCACTGAAGCTTTCTTT. Protein: CASRGRQGRTEAFF.

This chain joins TRBV2 and TRBJ2-6; possible D gene TRBD1, 5 bases. V was clipped by 3 bases and J by 0 bases, with 18 bases between them. CDR3 length: 19 amino acids. Germline-derived CDR1 and CDR2 are SNHLY and FYNNEI. CDR3 region: CASSDRKTALPSGANVLTF. Here the CDR3 DNA reads TGTGCCAGCAGTGATCGAAAGACAGCCCTCCCCTCTGGGGCCAACGTCCTGACTTTC.

This chain uses TRBV18 with TRBJ2-5, with D perhaps matching TRBD1 (6 bases). The CDR3 covers 14 residues. Germline CDR1 reads KGHSH; CDR2 reads LQKENI. The V gene lost 4 bases and the J gene lost 2 bases, with 11 bases spanning the gap. CDR3 sequence: CASSLWTVQETQYF. The CDR3 DNA follows: TGTGCCAGCTCACTTTGGACAGTACAAGAGACCCAGTACTTC.

In nucleotides, the CDR3 is TGTGCCAGCAGCCCCGACCCCGTGGTTAACTATGGCTACACCTTC. It translates to CASSPDPVVNYGYTF. This rearrangement joins TRBV9 to TRBJ1-2; D uncertain. V lost 4 bases and J lost 1, with 14 bases in between. CDR3 size: 15 residues. Germline V lookup: CDR1 SGDLS, CDR2 YYNGEE.

This clone occurred once. The chain employs TRBV7-9 and TRBJ2-7, with D hard to call. V gave up 1 base and J gave up 1 base, with 5 bases separating them. Germline CDR1 reads SEHNR; CDR2 reads FQNEAQ (reference sequence). There are 13 residues in the CDR3. The CDR3 loop is CASSLDLSYEQYF. Here the CDR3 DNA reads TGTGCCAGCAGCTTAGATTTGTCCTACGAGCAGTACTTC. The whole variable domain, remainder taken from reference TRBV7-9 and TRBJ2-7, is DTGVSQNPRHKITKRGQNVTFRCDPISEHNRLYWYRQTLGQGPEFLTYFQNEAQLEKSRLLSDRFSAERPKGSFSTLEIQRTEQGDSAMYLCASSLDLSYEQYFGPGTRLTVT.

The chain combines TRBV3-1 (or the pseudogene TRBV3-2) with TRBJ1-1; weak D call: TRBD1 (5 bases). Germline V gives CDR1 LGHDT, CDR2 YNNKEL (reference sequence). The CDR3 length is 13 residues. V was pared by 2 bases and J by 8 bases, with 12 bases between. Here the CDR3 DNA reads TGTGCCAGCAGCCAACTCGGGGGAAGAGAAGCTTTCTTT. As protein: CASSQLGGREAFF.

The rearrangement links TRBV24-1 to TRBJ2-2; D gene uncertain. Germline CDR1 is KGHDR and CDR2 is SFDVKD. V lost 6 bases and J 4 bases, leaving 8 bases between the germline ends. This CDR3 spans 13 amino acids. The CDR3 sequence is CATSQEPTGELFF. CDR3 coding DNA: TGTGCCACCAGTCAGGAACCCACCGGGGAGCTGTTTTTT.

The gene calls are TRBV21-1 and TRBJ2-7. TRBV21-1 is a pseudogene. The CDR3 totals 21 residues. CDR3 amino acids: CASSKEGGEGGGSSAYYEQYF. The CDR3 bases are TGTGCCAGCAGCAAAGAGGGGGGTGAGGGCGGCGGGTCCTCGGCCTACTACGAGCAGTACTTC.

The chain carries TRBV18 and TRBJ2-7; weak D call: TRBD2 (7 bases). V lost 5 bases and J lost 6, with 20 bases in between. There are 15 residues in the CDR3. Germline V gene sequence: CDR1 KGHSH, CDR2 LQKENI. The CDR3 region has the DNA TGTGCCAGCTCATCCGAAACGGGGGGCCGAGGCGAGCAGTACTTC. This sequence encodes CASSSETGGRGEQYF. Full variable domain (missing parts from reference TRBV18 and TRBJ2-7): NAGVMQNPRHLVRRRGQEARLRCSPMKGHSHVYWYRQLPEEGLKFMVYLQKENIIDESGMPKERFSAEFPKEGPSILRIQQVVRGDSAAYFCASSSETGGRGEQYFGPGTRLTVT.

The chain couples TRBV11-2 to TRBJ1-1; TRBD1 agrees at 8 bases. CDR1 is SGHAT and CDR2 is FQNNGV in the germline V gene. Trimming took 3 bases from V and 8 from J; bases not matched to a gene: 8. This CDR3 is 14 amino acids long. The CDR3 protein is CASSFGQGLEEAFF. For the CDR3, the DNA is TGTGCCAGCAGCTTCGGACAGGGTCTTGAGGAAGCTTTCTTT.

This clone was recorded only once. In DNA form, the CDR3 reads TGTGCCAGCGCAAAGGGACTAGCGGGAGGAGGGAAGAGCACCGGGGAGCTGTTTTTT. Protein: CASAKGLAGGGKSTGELFF. The J gene is TRBJ2-2, the V gene TRBV11-2, with TRBD2 matching over 15 bases. Trimming at V came to 8 bases and at J to 4 bases, leaving 14 bases not matched to a gene. CDR3 length equals 19 residues. CDR1 and CDR2 (germline): SGHAT, FQNNGV.

This chain connects TRBV6-5 to TRBJ2-2, with D possibly TRBD2 on 6 matching bases. The germline V gene has CDR1 MNHEY and CDR2 SVGAGI. V was pared by 6 bases and J by 7 bases, with 15 bases between. There are 14 residues in the CDR3. The CDR3 sequence: CASSRQRGNGELFF. CDR3 DNA: TGTGCCAGCAGCCGGCAACGGGGGAACGGGGAGCTGTTTTTT.

The chain joins TRBV6-1 to TRBJ2-7; D remains ambiguous. V was trimmed by 3 bases and J by 3 bases, leaving 9 bases between them. This CDR3 is built from 13 residues. Germline-derived CDR1 and CDR2 are MNHNS and SASEGT. CDR3 in amino acids: CASSDALFYEQYF. The CDR3 DNA follows: TGTGCCAGCAGTGACGCGCTCTTCTACGAGCAGTACTTC.

The chain combines TRBV3-1 (or the pseudogene TRBV3-2) with TRBJ2-1; D is perhaps TRBD2 (5 bases). The V and J ends lost 0 bases and 0 bases respectively, with 12 bases between them. The germline CDR1 and CDR2 sequences are LGHDT and YNNKEL (reference sequence). The CDR3 has 17 amino acids. Here the CDR3 DNA reads TGTGCCAGCAGCCAAGATCAGGACTGGAGCTCCTACAATGAGCAGTTCTTC. This gives the protein CASSQDQDWSSYNEQFF.

This clone was seen only a few times. The chain is built from TRBV7-6 and TRBJ1-1; 8 bases match TRBD1. CDR3 length equals 16 residues. In germline, CDR1 is SGHVS, CDR2 FNYEAQ. After removal of 3 bases from V and 0 bases from J, the junction contained 6 bases not matched to a gene. CDR3 bases: TGTGCCAGCAGCTTTTCAGGGGGCTTGATGAACACTGAAGCTTTCTTT. Its protein is CASSFSGGLMNTEAFF.

The gene calls are TRBV29-1 and TRBJ1-2; possible D gene TRBD1, 5 bases. Per the germline V gene, CDR1 is SQVTM and CDR2 is ANQGSEA. The CDR3 is 12 residues long. Deletions cut 4 bases from V and 4 bases from J, with 10 bases between. CDR3 in amino acids: CSVVWGGYGYTF. The CDR3 DNA reads as TGCAGCGTTGTCTGGGGGGGCTATGGCTACACCTTC. The complete variable domain, with remaining parts taken from reference TRBV29-1 and TRBJ1-2, reads SAVISQKPSRDICQRGTSLTIQCQVDSQVTMMFWYRQQPGQSLTLIATANQGSEATYESGFVIDKFPISRPNLTFSTLTVSNMSPEDSSIYLCSVVWGGYGYTFGSGTRLTVV.

This clone was seen only a few times. The V gene is TRBV15, the J gene TRBJ2-7; tentatively, D is TRBD1 (6 bases). The germline gives CDR1 LNHNV, CDR2 YYDKDF (reference sequence). The CDR3 sequence is 15 residues long. Trimming pared 0 bases from V and 2 bases from J, leaving 11 bases between. The CDR3 nucleotides are TGTGCCACCAGCAGAGACCCCGGGGACACCTACGAGCAGTACTTC. Protein sequence: CATSRDPGDTYEQYF.

This chain uses TRBV6-5 with TRBJ1-5; 7 nucleotides align to TRBD1. With 6 bases clipped from V and 3 bases from J, the junction kept 5 bases outside the gene matches. Germline-derived CDR1 and CDR2 are MNHEY and SVGAGI. This CDR3 region has 14 residues. The CDR3 protein is CASRWTGTNQPQHF. The CDR3 nucleotides are TGTGCCAGCAGGTGGACAGGAACCAATCAGCCCCAGCATTTT.

J is TRBJ2-6 and V is TRBV4-3; 7 bases are a match to TRBD1. The CDR3 is made up of 17 amino acids. The J segment lost 2 bases and the V segment lost 0 bases, leaving 4 bases of the junction unmatched. CDR1 and CDR2 from the germline V gene are LGHNA and YSLEER. DNA of the CDR3: TGCGCCAGCAGCCAAGAGCTGGGGACAGCTGGGGCCAACGTCCTGACTTTC. This encodes CASSQELGTAGANVLTF.